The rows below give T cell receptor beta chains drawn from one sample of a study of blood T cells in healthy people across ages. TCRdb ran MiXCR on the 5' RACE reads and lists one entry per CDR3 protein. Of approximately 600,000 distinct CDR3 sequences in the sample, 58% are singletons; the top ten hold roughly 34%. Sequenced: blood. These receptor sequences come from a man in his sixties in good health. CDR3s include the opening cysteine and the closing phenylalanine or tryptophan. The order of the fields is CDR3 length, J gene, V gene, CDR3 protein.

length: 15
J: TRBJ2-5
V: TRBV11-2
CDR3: CASSFQQGARETQYF

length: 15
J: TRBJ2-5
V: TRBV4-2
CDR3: CASSQEQGAQETQYF

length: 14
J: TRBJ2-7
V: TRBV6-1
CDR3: CASTSQANSYEQYF

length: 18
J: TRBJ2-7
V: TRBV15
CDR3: CATSRESRGKRTPYEQYF

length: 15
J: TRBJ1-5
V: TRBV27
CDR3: CASSLGQGQNQPQHF

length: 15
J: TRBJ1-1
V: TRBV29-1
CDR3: CSVLFLGYLDTEAFF

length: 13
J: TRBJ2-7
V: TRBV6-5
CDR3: CASKSDSSYEQYF

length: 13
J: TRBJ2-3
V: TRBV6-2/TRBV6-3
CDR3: CASSYSPPDTQYF

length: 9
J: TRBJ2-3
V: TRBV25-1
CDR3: CASIDTQYF

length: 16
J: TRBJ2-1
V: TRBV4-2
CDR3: CASSQDLGGPYNEQFF

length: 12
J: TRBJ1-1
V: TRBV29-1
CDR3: CSVDQGGSEAFF

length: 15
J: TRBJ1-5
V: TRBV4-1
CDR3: CASSQEAVSNQPQHF

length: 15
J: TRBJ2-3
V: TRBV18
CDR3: CASSPTLADTDTQYF

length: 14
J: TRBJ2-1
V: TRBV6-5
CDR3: CASRKAGGDNEQFF

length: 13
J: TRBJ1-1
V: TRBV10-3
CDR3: CAGRQAVNTEAFF

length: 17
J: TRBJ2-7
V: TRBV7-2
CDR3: CASSLALGAGRTYEQYF

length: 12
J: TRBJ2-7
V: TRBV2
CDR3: CASSKDVYEQYF

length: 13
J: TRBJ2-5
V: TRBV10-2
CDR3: CASRPQGEETQYF

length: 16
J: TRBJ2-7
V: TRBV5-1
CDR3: CASSPQTSGGVNEQYF

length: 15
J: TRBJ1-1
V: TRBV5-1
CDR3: CASSTGNSMNTEAFF

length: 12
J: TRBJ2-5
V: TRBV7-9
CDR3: CASSLSTGEEYF

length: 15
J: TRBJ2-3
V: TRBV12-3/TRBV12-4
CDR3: CASSRTGPGTDTQYF

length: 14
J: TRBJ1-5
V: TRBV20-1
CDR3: CSASLSGPNQPQHF

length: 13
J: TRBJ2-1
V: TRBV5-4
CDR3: CASSPPNDNEQFF

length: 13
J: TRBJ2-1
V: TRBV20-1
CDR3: CSAPRAGAHEQFF

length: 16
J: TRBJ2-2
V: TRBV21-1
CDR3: CASSKQTSSDTGELFF

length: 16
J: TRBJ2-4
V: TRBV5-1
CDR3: CASSLERGQAKNIQYF

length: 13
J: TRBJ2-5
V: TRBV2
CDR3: CASSATGRETQYF

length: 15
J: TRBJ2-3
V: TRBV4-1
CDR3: CASSQALARTDTQYF

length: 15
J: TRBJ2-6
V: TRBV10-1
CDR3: CASLLPISGANVLTF

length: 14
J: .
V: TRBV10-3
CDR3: CATLGQGAGETQYF

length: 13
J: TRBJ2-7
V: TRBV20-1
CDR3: CSARAGTPYEQYF

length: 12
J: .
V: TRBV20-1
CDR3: CSASPPGHEQYF

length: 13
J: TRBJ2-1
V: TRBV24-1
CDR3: CATRDSSYNEQFF

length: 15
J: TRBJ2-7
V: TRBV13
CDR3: CASSLRGRVSYEQYF

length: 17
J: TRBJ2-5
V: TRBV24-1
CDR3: CATSDFPLAGGRETQYF

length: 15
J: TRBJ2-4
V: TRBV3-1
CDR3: CASSQLQGTKNIQYF